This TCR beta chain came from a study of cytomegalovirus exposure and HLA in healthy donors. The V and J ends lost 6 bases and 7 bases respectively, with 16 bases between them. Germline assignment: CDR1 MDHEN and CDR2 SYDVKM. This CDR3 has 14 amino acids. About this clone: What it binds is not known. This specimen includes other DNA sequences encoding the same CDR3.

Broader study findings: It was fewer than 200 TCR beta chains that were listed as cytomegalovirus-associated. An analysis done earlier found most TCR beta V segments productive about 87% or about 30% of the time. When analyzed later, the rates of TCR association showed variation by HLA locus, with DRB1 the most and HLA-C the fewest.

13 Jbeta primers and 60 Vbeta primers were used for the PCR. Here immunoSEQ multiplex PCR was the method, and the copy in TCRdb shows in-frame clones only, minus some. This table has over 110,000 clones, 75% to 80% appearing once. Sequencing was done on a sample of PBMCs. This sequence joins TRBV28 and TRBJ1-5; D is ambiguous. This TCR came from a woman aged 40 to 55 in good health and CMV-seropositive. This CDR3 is CASSLGGNRQPQHF. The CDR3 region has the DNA TGTGCCAGCAGCTTGGGAGGGAACCGCCAGCCCCAGCATTTT.